These 27 T cell receptor beta chains share one sample of origin, sequenced in a study of glioma-infiltrating T cells. Amplification of TCR alpha and beta CDR3 regions from RNA used iRepertoire nested multiplex PCR. In TCRdb, the multiplex PCR reads were re-called with MiXCR into one record per CDR3 protein. The data hold over 100,000 distinct CDR3 sequences, with less than 30% observed a single time. What was sequenced was glioma tissue, nonneoplastic brain tissue, or PBMCs (not recorded which). The receptors originated from a human donor with low-grade glioma or glioblastoma, undergoing nonglioma brain surgery, or in good health (not recorded which).

This clonotype occurred many times. The rearrangement joins TRBV6-2 or TRBV6-3 to TRBJ1-2, with D unclear. CDR3 length equals 13 residues. V was trimmed by 2 bases and J by 6 bases, leaving 10 bases between them. Germline CDR1 reads MNHEY; CDR2 reads SVGEGT. The CDR3 DNA is TGTGCCAGCAGTTACACGGATGCGAATGGCTACACCTTC. It is translated as CASSYTDANGYTF.

This clonotype was counted many times. The chain combines TRBV7-2 with TRBJ1-2, with 7 bases that match TRBD1. Per germline, CDR1 SGHTA and CDR2 FQGNSA. The CDR3 is 15 amino acids. Trimming removed 5 bases from V and 7 bases from J; junction bases left unmatched: 13. CDR3 bases: TGTGCCAGCAGCCTCCGGGACAGCACTTTGGGTGGCTACACCTTC. The encoded protein is CASSLRDSTLGGYTF.

Comments on this clonotype: The junction and the germline gene differ at one end; a read error may be behind it. The rearrangement joins TRBV27 to TRBJ1-2; no reliable D call. The CDR3 sequence is 16 residues long. Germline V gene lookup returns CDR1 MNHEY and CDR2 SMNVEV (reference sequence). The CDR3 bases are TGTACCAGCAGTTTGGTGGCAGCCCTTGAGGGCTATGGCTACACCTTC. Its translation is CTSSLVAALEGYGYTF.

This clonotype was counted ten times or more. Here the CDR3 DNA reads TGTGCCAGCAGCCCCAACCTAGCGCGTTTGACGGACTATGGCTACACCTTC. Its translation: CASSPNLARLTDYGYTF. The chain is built from TRBV7-8 and TRBJ1-2; D remains ambiguous. V dropped 5 bases and J dropped 3 bases, with 22 bases sitting between them. Looked up from germline, CDR1 is SGHVS and CDR2 is FQNEAQ. The CDR3 is made up of 17 amino acids. Together with reference TRBV7-8 and TRBJ1-2, the CDR3 gives the full variable domain: GAGVSQSPRYKVAKRGQDVALRCDPISGHVSLFWYQQALGQGPEFLTYFQNEAQLDKSGLPSDRFFAERPEGSVSTLKIQRTQQEDSAVYLCASSPNLARLTDYGYTFGSGTRLTVV.

This clonotype was seen repeatedly, ten times or more. The gene calls are TRBV2 and TRBJ1-2; D remains unclear. Trimming pared 4 bases from V and 4 bases from J, leaving 13 bases between. The CDR3 totals 14 residues. Germline V gives CDR1 SNHLY, CDR2 FYNNEI. This CDR3 reads CASSARSGFYGYTF. CDR3 DNA: TGTGCCAGCAGTGCTCGGTCAGGATTCTATGGCTACACCTTC. Full variable domain (missing parts from reference TRBV2 and TRBJ1-2): EPEVTQTPSHQVTQMGQEVILRCVPISNHLYFYWYRQILGQKVEFLVSFYNNEISEKSEIFDDQFSVERPDGSNFTLKIRSTKLEDSAMYFCASSARSGFYGYTFGSGTRLTVV.

A remark on this clonotype: One end of the junction does not line up with germline, which may come from a read error. This chain uses TRBV29-1 with TRBJ1-6; D call uncertain. CDR1 is SQVTM, CDR2 ANQGSEA, per germline. CDR3 length equals 13 residues. DNA for the CDR3: TGCAGCGCTCTTGCCCGGGTAGGGTCACCCCCCCACTTT. Translating it yields CSALARVGSPPHF.

Points on this clonotype: An end of the junction does not agree with germline; a read error may underlie this. The J gene is TRBJ1-2, the V gene TRBV27, with unresolved D. The CDR3 has 14 amino acids. Per germline, CDR1 MNHEY and CDR2 SMNVEV (reference sequence). The chain's CDR3 is CVSSLSGLSSGYTF. CDR3 coding DNA: TGTGTCAGCAGTTTATCGGGTTTGTCCTCCGGCTACACCTTC.

This clonotype occurred many times. V gene TRBV20-1 combines with J gene TRBJ2-4; TRBD2 aligns across 11 bases. V lost 6 bases to trimming and J lost 0 bases; unmatched junction nucleotides: 7. This CDR3 has 16 residues. Per the germline V gene, CDR1 is DFQATT and CDR2 is SNEGSKA (reference sequence). The CDR3, as DNA: TGCAGTGCCCGGGGGCTAGCGGGAGGAGCCAAAAACATTCAGTACTTC. Protein product: CSARGLAGGAKNIQYF.

This clonotype was seen at least ten times. The CDR3 loop reads CASSYDAEAFF. As DNA, the CDR3 is TGTGCCAGCAGCTACGATGCCGAAGCTTTCTTT. The chain is built from TRBV3-1 and TRBJ1-1; no reliable D call. CDR1 is LGHDT, CDR2 YNNKEL, per germline (reference sequence). The CDR3 has 11 residues. V lost 5 bases, J lost 8 bases, and 9 bases lay in between. Drawing the rest from reference TRBV3-1 and TRBJ1-1, the complete variable domain is DTAVSQTPKYLVTQMGNDKSIKCEQNLGHDTMYWYKQDSKKFLKIMFSYNNKELIINETVPNRFSPKSPDKAHLNLHINSLELGDSAVYFCASSYDAEAFFGQGTRLTVV.

The J gene is TRBJ2-1, the V gene TRBV6-6; D ambiguous. There are 14 residues in the CDR3. V lost 2 bases to trimming and J lost 8 bases, with 13 bases between them. The germline CDR1 and CDR2 sequences are MNHNY and SVGAGI (reference sequence). CDR3 sequence reads: CASSYPNSEDEQFF. CDR3 nucleotide sequence: TGTGCCAGCAGTTACCCCAATTCTGAAGATGAGCAGTTCTTC.

This clonotype was counted between two and nine times. V usage is TRBV12-3 or TRBV12-4 and J usage is TRBJ2-2; maybe TRBD1 (5 bases). There are 15 residues in the CDR3. Trimming left V 2 bases short and J 2 bases short, with 9 bases between. In nucleotides, the CDR3 is TGTGCCAGCAGTTTAAGGGGCCCTAACACCGGGGAGCTGTTTTTT. Translated: CASSLRGPNTGELFF.

V gene TRBV11-3 combines with J gene TRBJ2-1, with D unresolved. V lost 5 bases and J 8 bases, leaving 16 bases between the germline ends. The CDR3 has 14 residues. The V gene's germline CDR1 is SGHNT and CDR2 YENEEA. This CDR3 is CASSPRNGRDEQFF. Here the CDR3 DNA reads TGTGCCAGCAGCCCCCGAAATGGTCGCGATGAGCAGTTCTTC.

This clonotype has more than one count but fewer than ten. V usage is TRBV30 and J usage is TRBJ2-7; 9 bases map to TRBD2. The junction had 0 bases not matched to a gene; V was cut back by 3 bases and J by 3 bases. Germline V CDR1 and CDR2: GTSNPN, SVGIG (reference sequence). The CDR3 covers 12 residues. In DNA form, the CDR3 reads TGTGCCTGGAGGACTAGCGGCTACGAGCAGTACTTC. Residues: CAWRTSGYEQYF.

A note on this clonotype: Compared with germline, one end of the junction differs, possibly owing to a read error. The chain is built from TRBV14 and TRBJ2-1, with 7 bases that match TRBD2. This CDR3 is 15 amino acids long. The germline V gene encodes CDR1 SGHDN and CDR2 FVKESK. The CDR3 spells CASSQELAVIDEQSF. The DNA of the CDR3 is TGTGCCAGCAGCCAAGAGCTAGCGGTCATCGATGAGCAGTCCTTC.

V gene TRBV19 combines with J gene TRBJ1-5; D unclear. CDR1 and CDR2 (germline): LNHDA, SQIVND (reference sequence). The germline V and J ends were trimmed by 10 bases and 4 bases, with 11 bases remaining between them. CDR3 length: 12 residues. The CDR3 DNA follows: TGTGCCATTAGCCTCGGGAATCAGCCCCAGCATTTT. Residues: CAISLGNQPQHF. The entire variable domain, with the rest obtained from reference TRBV19 and TRBJ1-5, is as follows: DGGITQSPKYLFRKEGQNVTLSCEQNLNHDAMYWYRQDPGQGLRLIYYSQIVNDFQKGDIAEGYSVSREKKESFPLTVTSAQKNPTAFYLCAISLGNQPQHFGDGTRLSIL.

As for this clonotype: The junction does not match germline at one end; this may be a read error. This chain uses TRBV7-2 with TRBJ2-1; D is perhaps TRBD2 (6 bases). Per the germline V gene, CDR1 is SGHTA and CDR2 is FQGNSA. The CDR3 has 17 amino acids. Here the CDR3 reads CDSSLVGGAAGTNEQFF. The CDR3 nucleotides read TGTGACAGCAGCTTGGTAGGAGGGGCGGCAGGGACCAATGAGCAGTTCTTC.

The V and J genes are TRBV29-1 and TRBJ1-6, with D tentatively TRBD1 (5 bases). The CDR3 is 13 amino acids. V lost 4 bases and J lost 8, with 12 bases in between. Germline V gene lookup returns CDR1 SQVTM and CDR2 ANQGSEA. CDR3 coding DNA: TGCAGCGTTGGATGGGGAGGGGATTCACCCCTCCACTTT. Protein: CSVGWGGDSPLHF.

This clonotype came up many times. CDR3 nucleotide sequence: TGTGCCAGCAGTACCCTAACCGGGACAGCAGCAACTAATGAAAAACTGTTTTTT. This encodes CASSTLTGTAATNEKLFF. V usage is TRBV6-1 and J usage is TRBJ1-4; TRBD1 aligns across 7 bases. V trimming: 5 bases; J trimming: 0 bases; junction bases outside the gene matches: 12. The CDR3 sequence is 18 residues long. Germline V gene data show CDR1 as MNHNS and CDR2 as SASEGT.

This clonotype was seen a single time. The J gene is TRBJ2-3, the V gene TRBV28; D gene uncertain. The CDR3 totals 14 residues. Germline V gene data show CDR1 as MDHEN and CDR2 as SYDVKM. Deletions cut 5 bases from V and 5 bases from J, with 14 bases between. The CDR3 loop reads CASSPHGLLDTQYF. CDR3 nucleotides: TGTGCCAGCAGTCCACACGGCCTGTTAGATACGCAGTATTTT.

This clonotype has at least ten counts. CDR3 DNA: TGCAGTGCTAGCGGGGGAGCAGTGGGTTCGCCCCAGCATTTT. It translates to CSASGGAVGSPQHF. The chain combines TRBV20-1 with TRBJ1-5; perhaps TRBD1 as D (5 bases). CDR1 and CDR2 from the germline V gene are DFQATT and SNEGSKA (reference sequence). V shed 3 bases and J shed 9 bases, with 18 bases lying between them. The CDR3 covers 14 residues.

This clonotype has at least ten counts. The junction does not match germline at one end; this may be a read error. The gene calls are TRBV27 and TRBJ2-7; TRBD2 agrees at 11 bases. The CDR3 loop spans 14 amino acids. Looked up from germline, CDR1 is MNHEY and CDR2 is SMNVEV (reference sequence). The CDR3 here is CASKPGLAVAERYF. The CDR3 nucleotides read TGTGCCAGCAAACCGGGACTAGCGGTAGCTGAGCGGTACTTC.

This clonotype was observed many times. The V call is TRBV9, the J call TRBJ2-5, with 10 positions matching TRBD1. Germline CDR1 reads SGDLS; CDR2 reads YYNGEE. After removal of 1 base from V and 4 bases from J, the junction contained 4 bases not matched to a gene. The CDR3 has 15 residues. In DNA form, the CDR3 reads TGTGCCAGCAGCGTACAGGGACAGGGGCTAGAGACCCAGTACTTC. It translates to CASSVQGQGLETQYF. Full variable domain (missing parts from reference TRBV9 and TRBJ2-5): DSGVTQTPKHLITATGQRVTLRCSPRSGDLSVYWYQQSLDQGLQFLIQYYNGEERAKGNILERFSAQQFPDLHSELNLSSLELGDSALYFCASSVQGQGLETQYFGPGTRLLVL.

This clonotype appeared a few times. The genes are TRBV4-1 and TRBJ1-1; possibly TRBD1 for D (5 bases). This CDR3 region has 15 residues. V lost 10 bases to trimming and J lost 0 bases, with 18 bases between them. CDR1 is MGHRA, CDR2 YSYEKL, per germline. The CDR3, as DNA: TGCGCCACCCTTAAGGGCCCAGGGTTGAACACTGAAGCTTTCTTT. Protein product: CATLKGPGLNTEAFF.

Remarks on this clonotype: A much larger clone sits a single nucleotide away, making a read error possible. The rearrangement links TRBV4-3 to TRBJ2-3; 7 nucleotides agree with TRBD2. Germline lookup yields CDR1 LGHNA and CDR2 YSLEER. The V segment lost 1 base and the J segment 0 bases; nucleotides outside the gene matches: 4. This CDR3 has 16 residues. The chain's CDR3 is CASSQAPSGSTDTQYF. In DNA, the CDR3 is TGCGCCAGCAGCCAAGCGCCTAGCGGAAGCACAGATACGCAGTATTTT.

As for this clonotype: This may stem from a read error, because a much larger clone lies one nucleotide away. The conserved phenylalanine or tryptophan is not found at the CDR3 terminus, so this likely reflects a read error. The chain uses TRBV7-2 and TRBJ2-5; 8 bases are a match to TRBD2. The V and J ends lost 1 base and 2 bases, in that order; junction bases with no gene match: 3. The length of the CDR3 is 15 residues. From germline, CDR1 is SGHTA and CDR2 FQGNSA. The CDR3 loop reads CASSLGPGGQETQYY. In nucleotides, the CDR3 is TGTGCCAGCAGCTTAGGCCCGGGGGGGCAAGAGACCCAGTACTAC.

This sequence joins TRBV3-1 and TRBJ1-5; D gene uncertain. Trimming removed 5 bases from V and 7 bases from J, with 12 bases in between. Germline loops: CDR1 LGHDT, CDR2 YNNKEL (reference sequence). This CDR3 has 13 amino acids. CDR3 coding DNA: TGTGCCAGCAGCACCACGGGAGGGCAGCCCCAGCATTTT. Protein sequence: CASSTTGGQPQHF.

The chain carries TRBV20-1 and TRBJ2-1; TRBD1 agrees at 7 bases. V lost 4 bases to trimming and J lost 7 bases; unmatched junction nucleotides: 7. CDR1 DFQATT and CDR2 SNEGSKA come from the germline V gene (reference sequence). The CDR3 contains 13 residues. CDR3 amino acids: CSATTGTDNEQFF. In DNA, the CDR3 is TGCAGTGCTACCACCGGGACAGATAATGAGCAGTTCTTC.